Shown below are 9 T cell receptor beta chains from a single sample sequenced in a study of shared clonotypes between healthy human individuals (TCRdb year 2020). Libraries were constructed by the immunoSEQ multiplex PCR assay. The table comes from immuneACCESS by way of TCRdb, which keeps in-frame sequences with V and J called. Part of the clones is missing from these tables; in studies checked, under half for an unresolved V gene and the rest for unknown reasons. The sample table lists millions of clones, over 85% of them with a count of one. 0.39% of the sample lies in the top ten. Sequencing was carried out using naive CD4+ T cells from PBMCs. In the paper's terms, the cell subset or site label means: CD45RA+ positively selected. The source is a young man in good health. Some clones in this sample may be carry-over from other donors' samples.

The chain carries TRBV27 and TRBJ2-2; TRBD1 agrees at 7 bases. Germline V gene lookup returns CDR1 MNHEY and CDR2 SMNVEV (reference sequence). The CDR3 runs to 15 residues. V shed 5 bases and J 1 base; nucleotides not matched to a gene: 4. The CDR3 sequence: CASSLRTGNTGELFF. The CDR3 nucleotides are TGTGCCAGCAGTCTAAGGACAGGGAACACCGGGGAGCTGTTTTTT.

With respect to this clone: Other DNA sequences in the sample encode the same CDR3. V usage is TRBV9 and J usage is TRBJ2-7, with D perhaps TRBD1 or TRBD2 (5 bases each). The CDR3 loop spans 15 amino acids. The germline gives CDR1 SGDLS, CDR2 YYNGEE. Trimming took off 2 bases at V and 2 bases at J, with 14 bases between the two ends. The CDR3 sequence: CASSVGGRGPYEQYF. In DNA form, the CDR3 reads TGTGCCAGCAGCGTTGGGGGTCGTGGCCCCTACGAGCAGTACTTC.

The V call is TRBV5-1, the J call TRBJ1-2; D might be TRBD1 (6 bases). This CDR3 comprises 15 residues. V lost 6 bases to trimming and J lost 6 bases, with 21 bases between them. Germline lookup yields CDR1 SGHRS and CDR2 YFSETQ. Written as DNA, the CDR3 is TGCGCCAGCACGCCTACGGGACAAGTCGGCAATGGCTACACCTTC. This codes for CASTPTGQVGNGYTF.

The chain has TRBV29-1 and TRBJ1-4, with 10 bases identical to TRBD1. The CDR3 covers 16 residues. With 6 bases clipped from V and 7 bases from J, the junction kept 14 bases outside the gene matches. Germline CDR1 is SQVTM and CDR2 is ANQGSEA. CDR3 sequence reads: CSVDPGQGLRGEKLFF. For the CDR3, the DNA is TGCAGCGTCGACCCGGGACAGGGGCTTCGCGGTGAAAAACTGTTTTTT.

This chain connects TRBV11-2 to TRBJ2-7; 8 positions agree with TRBD2. CDR1 SGHAT and CDR2 FQNNGV come from the germline V gene. CDR3 length: 15 residues. V shed 3 bases, J shed 2 bases, and the junction held 6 bases outside the gene matches. This CDR3 reads CASSLSGSWAYEQYF. In DNA, the CDR3 is TGTGCCAGCAGCTTGAGCGGGAGTTGGGCCTACGAGCAGTACTTC.

Comment on this clone: This CDR3 is also generated by other DNA sequences in the sample. The genes are TRBV7-3 and TRBJ2-7, with D perhaps TRBD1 (5 bases). This CDR3 has 14 residues. The germline V and J ends were trimmed by 5 bases and 0 bases, with 11 bases remaining between them. Germline CDR1 and CDR2: SGHTA and FQGTGA. The CDR3 sequence: CASSPGLGSYEQYF. As DNA, the CDR3 is TGTGCCAGCAGCCCAGGGCTAGGCTCCTACGAGCAGTACTTC.

The chain joins TRBV28 to TRBJ1-4; 7 bases fit TRBD1. The J segment lost 8 bases and the V segment lost 5 bases, leaving 11 bases of the junction unmatched. The CDR3 runs to 15 residues. Germline CDR1 and CDR2: MDHEN and SYDVKM. The DNA for the CDR3 is TGTGCCAGCAGTATTACAGGGGCGCAATCCGAAAAACTGTTTTTT. Protein sequence: CASSITGAQSEKLFF.

On this clone itself: The identical CDR3 is also encoded by other nucleotide sequences in the sample. The chain carries TRBV5-1 and TRBJ1-4; 7 bases map to TRBD1. Germline V gene data show CDR1 as SGHRS and CDR2 as YFSETQ. The CDR3 consists of 14 residues. V was pared by 4 bases and J by 6 bases, with 6 bases of the junction left unmatched. DNA of the CDR3: TGCGCCAGCAGCCCGTCGGGACAGTATGAAAAACTGTTTTTT. Its translation: CASSPSGQYEKLFF.

As for this clone: Germline and junction disagree at one end, which may indicate a read error. J is TRBJ1-1 and V is TRBV5-3, with TRBD1 as a possible D gene (5 bases). TRBV5-3 is marked as an open reading frame, function uncertain. The CDR3 contains 13 residues. The CDR3 nucleotides are TGTGCCAGCAGCTCAAGGGGGAACACTGAAGCTTTCTTT. This gives the protein CASSSRGNTEAFF.